This T cell receptor beta chain stems from a study of cytomegalovirus exposure and HLA in healthy donors. General observations from the study: A later analysis associated approximately 17,000 TCR beta sequences with HLA alleles at a 0.05 false discovery rate. Among the sequence variants, a highly shared cluster was likely an artifact of sequencing. Available immune exposure information was restricted to CMV serostatus only. The study assumed roughly uniform donor sequencing depth for presence/absence analyses.

Trimming removed 5 bases at V and 3 bases at J, with 13 bases between. Germline loops: CDR1 LGHNA, CDR2 YSLEER. CDR3 length equals 14 residues. A multiplex PCR was run with 60 Vbeta primers and 13 Jbeta primers. Clones were read by immunoSEQ multiplex PCR, and TCRdb kept only the in-frame ones, dropping some. The table has about 150,000 clones, 60% to 80% seen once; the top ten hold over 1.1%. In regard to this clone: Its specificity is unknown.

Sequenced input: PBMCs. The V call is TRBV4-3, the J call TRBJ1-1, with D tentatively TRBD1 (6 bases). The sequence derives from a male donor in good health and CMV-seronegative. The CDR3 nucleotides are TGCGCCAGCAGCGACGGGAGGGGGGACACTGAAGCTTTCTTT. This codes for CASSDGRGDTEAFF.